This TCR beta chain comes out of a study of cytomegalovirus exposure and HLA in healthy donors. The study, taken as a whole, reports: Being productive about 90% or about 30% of the time was typical of most TCR beta V segments in an earlier analysis.

Amplification used 60 Vbeta primers and 13 Jbeta primers. Data came from immunoSEQ multiplex PCR; TCRdb stores just in-frame clones and leaves some out. Its clone listing holds under 200,000 clones. As for this clone: The antigen remains undetermined.

Germline CDR1 is MNHEY and CDR2 is SMNVEV (reference sequence). This CDR3 is 15 amino acids long. Trimming removed 3 bases at V and 9 bases at J, with 18 bases between. The sample consisted of PBMCs. V and J are TRBV27 and TRBJ2-1; the D gene is possibly TRBD1 (6 bases). This sequence was found in a young man in good health and CMV-seronegative. In DNA form, the CDR3 reads TGTGCCAGCAGTTTCCTCCCCCTTTCCAGGGGTGAGCAGTTCTTC. Amino acid sequence: CASSFLPLSRGEQFF.